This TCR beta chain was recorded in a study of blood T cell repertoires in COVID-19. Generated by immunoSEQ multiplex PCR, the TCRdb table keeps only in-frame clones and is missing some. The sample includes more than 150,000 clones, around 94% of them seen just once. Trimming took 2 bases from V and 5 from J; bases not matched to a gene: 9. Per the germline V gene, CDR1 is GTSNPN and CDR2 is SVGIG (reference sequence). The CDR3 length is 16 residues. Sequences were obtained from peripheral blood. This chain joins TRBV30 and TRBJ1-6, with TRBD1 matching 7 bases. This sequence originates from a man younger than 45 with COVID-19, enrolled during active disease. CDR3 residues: CAWSLTQGMDNSPLHF. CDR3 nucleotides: TGTGCCTGGAGTTTGACACAGGGGATGGATAATTCACCCCTCCACTTT.